This T cell receptor beta chain was identified during a study of blood T cell repertoires in COVID-19. Study-wide background: T cells, B-cell-depleted T cells, or PBMCs supplied cDNA or gDNA.

In the study's own analysis: Amplifying reference gene primers gave estimates of nucleated cell counts. Sequenced by immunoSEQ multiplex PCR; TCRdb stores in-frame clones only, minus some. V, J and clone size reflect that table, while D and trimming were determined from the DNA. The sample has hundreds of thousands of clones, under 90% seen once. The V and J ends lost 1 base and 0 bases respectively, with 15 bases between them. The CDR3 is made up of 17 amino acids. Germline V CDR1 and CDR2: LGHDT, YNNKEL (reference sequence). Everyone who took part was about 18 to 90 years old, and they came from 24 US areas. Recovered status in Cohort 3 required two negative PCRs, clearance, or symptom resolution.

The receptor was derived from a man aged 40-55 years who had recovered from COVID-19. V is TRBV3-1 (or the pseudogene TRBV3-2) and J is TRBJ2-5; no clear D gene. Specimen: PBMCs or T cells enriched from blood (not recorded which). The CDR3 is CASSQVSNRDNQETQYF. The CDR3 nucleotides are TGTGCCAGCAGCCAAGTCTCTAACAGAGATAACCAAGAGACCCAGTACTTC.